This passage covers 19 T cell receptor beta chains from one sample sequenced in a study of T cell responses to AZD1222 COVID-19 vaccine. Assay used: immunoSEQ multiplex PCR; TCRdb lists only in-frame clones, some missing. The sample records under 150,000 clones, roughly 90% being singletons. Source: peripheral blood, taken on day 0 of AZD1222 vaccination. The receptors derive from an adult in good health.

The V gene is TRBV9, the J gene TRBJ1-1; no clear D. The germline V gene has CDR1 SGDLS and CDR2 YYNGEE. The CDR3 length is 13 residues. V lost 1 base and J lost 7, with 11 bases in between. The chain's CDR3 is CASSVSVDREAFF. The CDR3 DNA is TGTGCCAGCAGCGTATCCGTTGATCGTGAAGCTTTCTTT. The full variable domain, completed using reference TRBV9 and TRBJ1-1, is DSGVTQTPKHLITATGQRVTLRCSPRSGDLSVYWYQQSLDQGLQFLIQYYNGEERAKGNILERFSAQQFPDLHSELNLSSLELGDSALYFCASSVSVDREAFFGQGTRLTVV.

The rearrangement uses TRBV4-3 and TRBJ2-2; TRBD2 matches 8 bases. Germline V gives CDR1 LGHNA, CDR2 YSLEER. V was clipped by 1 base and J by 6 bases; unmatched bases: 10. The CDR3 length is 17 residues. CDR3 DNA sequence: TGCGCCAGCAGCCAAGGGGGGGGACTAGACCTACCCGGGGAGCTGTTTTTT. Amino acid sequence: CASSQGGGLDLPGELFF.

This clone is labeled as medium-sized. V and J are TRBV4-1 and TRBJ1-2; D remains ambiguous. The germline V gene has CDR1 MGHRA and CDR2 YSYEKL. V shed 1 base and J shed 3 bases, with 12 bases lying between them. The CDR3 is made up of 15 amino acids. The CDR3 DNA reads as TGCGCCAGCAGCCAAGTGGCTCCGGGTGACTATGGCTACACCTTC. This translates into CASSQVAPGDYGYTF.

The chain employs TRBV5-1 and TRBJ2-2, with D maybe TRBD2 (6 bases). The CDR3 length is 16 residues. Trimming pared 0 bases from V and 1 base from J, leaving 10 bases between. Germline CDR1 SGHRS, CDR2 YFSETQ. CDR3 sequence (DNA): TGCGCCAGCAGCTTGGACGGCGGGGTGAACACCGGGGAGCTGTTTTTT. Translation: CASSLDGGVNTGELFF.

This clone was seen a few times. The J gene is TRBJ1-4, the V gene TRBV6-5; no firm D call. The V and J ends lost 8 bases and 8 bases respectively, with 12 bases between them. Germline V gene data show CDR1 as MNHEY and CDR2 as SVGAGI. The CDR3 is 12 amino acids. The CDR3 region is CASSPNGEKLFF. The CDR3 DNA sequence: TGTGCCAGCTCCCCGAATGGCGAAAAACTGTTTTTT.

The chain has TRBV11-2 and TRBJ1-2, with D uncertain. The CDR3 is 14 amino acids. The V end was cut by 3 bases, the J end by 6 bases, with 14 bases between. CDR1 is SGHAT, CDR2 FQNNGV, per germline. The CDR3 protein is CASSLGKGGHGYTF. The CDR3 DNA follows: TGTGCCAGCAGCTTGGGAAAGGGAGGGCATGGCTACACCTTC.

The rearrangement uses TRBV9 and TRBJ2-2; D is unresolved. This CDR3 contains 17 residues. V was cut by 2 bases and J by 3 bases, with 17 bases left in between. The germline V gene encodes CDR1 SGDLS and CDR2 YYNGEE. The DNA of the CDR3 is TGTGCCAGCAGCGTTGGCCCTTCTCGAGGTCACACCGGGGAGCTGTTTTTT. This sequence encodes CASSVGPSRGHTGELFF.

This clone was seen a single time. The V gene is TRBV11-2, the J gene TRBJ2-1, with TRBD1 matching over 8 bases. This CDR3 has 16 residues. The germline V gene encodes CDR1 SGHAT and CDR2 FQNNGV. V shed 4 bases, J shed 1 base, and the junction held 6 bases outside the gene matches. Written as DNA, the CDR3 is TGTGCCAGCAGCTACAGGGGGGCTTTGTCCTACAATGAGCAGTTCTTC. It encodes CASSYRGALSYNEQFF.

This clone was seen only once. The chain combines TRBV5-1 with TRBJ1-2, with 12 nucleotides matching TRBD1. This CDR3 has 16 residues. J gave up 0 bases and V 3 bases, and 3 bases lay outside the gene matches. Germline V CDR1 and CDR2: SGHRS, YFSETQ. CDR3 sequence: CASSSGQGAPNYGYTF. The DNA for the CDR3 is TGCGCCAGCAGCTCGGGACAGGGGGCTCCTAACTATGGCTACACCTTC. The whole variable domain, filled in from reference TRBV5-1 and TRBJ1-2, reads KAGVTQTPRYLIKTRGQQVTLSCSPISGHRSVSWYQQTPGQGLQFLFEYFSETQRNKGNFPGRFSGRQFSNSRSEMNVSTLELGDSALYLCASSSGQGAPNYGYTFGSGTRLTVV.

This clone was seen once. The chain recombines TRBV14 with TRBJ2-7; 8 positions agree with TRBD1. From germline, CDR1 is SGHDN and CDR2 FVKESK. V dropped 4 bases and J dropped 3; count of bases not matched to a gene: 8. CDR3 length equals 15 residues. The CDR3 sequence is CASSPTQGVVYEQYF. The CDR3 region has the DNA TGTGCCAGCAGCCCTACACAGGGGGTGGTCTACGAGCAGTACTTC.

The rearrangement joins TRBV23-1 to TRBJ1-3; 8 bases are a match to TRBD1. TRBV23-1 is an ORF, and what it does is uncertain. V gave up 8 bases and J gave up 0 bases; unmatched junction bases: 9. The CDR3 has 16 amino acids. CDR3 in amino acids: CASPRDRTFSGNTIYF. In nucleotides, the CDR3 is TGCGCCAGCCCCCGGGACAGGACGTTCTCTGGAAACACCATATATTTT.

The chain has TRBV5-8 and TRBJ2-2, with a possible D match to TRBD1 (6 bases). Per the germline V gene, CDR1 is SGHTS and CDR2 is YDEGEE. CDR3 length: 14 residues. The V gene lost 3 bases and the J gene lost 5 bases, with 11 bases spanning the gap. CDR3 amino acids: CASSSWTETGELFF. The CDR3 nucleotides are TGTGCCAGCAGCTCCTGGACAGAGACCGGGGAGCTGTTTTTT.

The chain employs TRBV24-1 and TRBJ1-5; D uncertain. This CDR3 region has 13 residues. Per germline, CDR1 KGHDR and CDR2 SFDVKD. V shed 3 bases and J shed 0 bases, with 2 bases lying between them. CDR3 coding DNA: TGTGCCACCAGTGATGATAGCAATCAGCCCCAGCATTTT. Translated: CATSDDSNQPQHF.

CDR3 loop: CASSLVGDRVEKLFF. Here the CDR3 DNA reads TGCGCCAGCAGCTTGGTAGGGGACAGAGTTGAAAAACTGTTTTTT. This sequence joins TRBV5-1 and TRBJ1-4; 7 positions match TRBD1. The J segment lost 7 bases and the V segment lost 0 bases, leaving 6 bases of the junction unmatched. Per germline, CDR1 SGHRS and CDR2 YFSETQ. CDR3 length equals 15 residues.

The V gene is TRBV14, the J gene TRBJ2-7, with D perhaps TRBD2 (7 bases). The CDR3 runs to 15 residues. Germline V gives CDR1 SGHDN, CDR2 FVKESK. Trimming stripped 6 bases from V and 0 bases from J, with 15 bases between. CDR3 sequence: CASSRLGGLSYEQYF. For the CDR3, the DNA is TGTGCCAGCAGTCGTCTGGGGGGGCTCTCCTACGAGCAGTACTTC.

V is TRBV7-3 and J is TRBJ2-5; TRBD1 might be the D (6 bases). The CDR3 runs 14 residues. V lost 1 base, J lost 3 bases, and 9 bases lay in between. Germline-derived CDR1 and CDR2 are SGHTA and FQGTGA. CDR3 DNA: TGTGCCAGCAGCTTAAGGGCAGGGGAAGAGACCCAGTACTTC. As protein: CASSLRAGEETQYF.

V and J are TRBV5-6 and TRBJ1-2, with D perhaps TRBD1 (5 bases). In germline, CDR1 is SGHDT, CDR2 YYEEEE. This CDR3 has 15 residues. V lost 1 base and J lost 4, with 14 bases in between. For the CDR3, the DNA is TGTGCCAGCAGCTTGTGGGACCGCCCCGGCTATGGCTACACCTTC. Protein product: CASSLWDRPGYGYTF. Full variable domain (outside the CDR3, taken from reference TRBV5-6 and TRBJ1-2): DAGVTQSPTHLIKTRGQQVTLRCSPKSGHDTVSWYQQALGQGPQFIFQYYEEEERQRGNFPDRFSGHQFPNYSSELNVNALLLGDSALYLCASSLWDRPGYGYTFGSGTRLTVV.

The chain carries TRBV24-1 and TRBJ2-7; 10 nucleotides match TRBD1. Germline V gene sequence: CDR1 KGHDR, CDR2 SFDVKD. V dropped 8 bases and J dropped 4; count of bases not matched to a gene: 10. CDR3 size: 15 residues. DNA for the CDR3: TGTGCCACCACCAAGAGACAGGGGGCGAAATACGAGCAGTACTTC. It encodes CATTKRQGAKYEQYF.

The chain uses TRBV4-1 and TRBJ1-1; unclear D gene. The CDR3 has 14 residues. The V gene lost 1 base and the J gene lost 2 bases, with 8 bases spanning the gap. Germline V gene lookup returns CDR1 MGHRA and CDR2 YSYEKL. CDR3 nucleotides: TGCGCCAGCAGCCAAGGACACCTTAACACTGAAGCTTTCTTT. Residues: CASSQGHLNTEAFF.